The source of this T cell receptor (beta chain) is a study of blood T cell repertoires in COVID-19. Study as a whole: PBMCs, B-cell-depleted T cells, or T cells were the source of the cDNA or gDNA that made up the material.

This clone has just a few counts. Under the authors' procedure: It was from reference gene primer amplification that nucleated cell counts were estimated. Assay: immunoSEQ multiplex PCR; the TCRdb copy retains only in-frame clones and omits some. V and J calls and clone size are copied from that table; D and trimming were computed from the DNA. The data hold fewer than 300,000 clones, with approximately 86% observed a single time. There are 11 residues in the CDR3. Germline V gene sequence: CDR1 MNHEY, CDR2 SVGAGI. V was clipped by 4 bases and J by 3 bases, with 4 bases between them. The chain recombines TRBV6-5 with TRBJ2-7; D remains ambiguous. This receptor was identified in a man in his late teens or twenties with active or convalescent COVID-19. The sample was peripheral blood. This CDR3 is CASSSDYEQYF. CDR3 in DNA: TGTGCCAGCAGTTCAGACTACGAGCAGTACTTC.